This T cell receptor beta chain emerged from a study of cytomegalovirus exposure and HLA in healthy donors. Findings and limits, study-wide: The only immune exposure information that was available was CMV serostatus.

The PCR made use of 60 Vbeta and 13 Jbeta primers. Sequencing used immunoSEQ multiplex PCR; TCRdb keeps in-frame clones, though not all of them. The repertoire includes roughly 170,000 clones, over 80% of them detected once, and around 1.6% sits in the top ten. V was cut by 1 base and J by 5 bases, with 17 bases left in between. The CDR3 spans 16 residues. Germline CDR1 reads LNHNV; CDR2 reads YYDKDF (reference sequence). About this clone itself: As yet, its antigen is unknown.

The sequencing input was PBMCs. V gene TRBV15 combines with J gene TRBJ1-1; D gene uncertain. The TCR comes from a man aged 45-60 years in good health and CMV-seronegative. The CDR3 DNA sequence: TGTGCCACCAGCAGAGTAAGGCTGGGAGCGGGAACTGAAGCTTTCTTT. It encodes CATSRVRLGAGTEAFF.